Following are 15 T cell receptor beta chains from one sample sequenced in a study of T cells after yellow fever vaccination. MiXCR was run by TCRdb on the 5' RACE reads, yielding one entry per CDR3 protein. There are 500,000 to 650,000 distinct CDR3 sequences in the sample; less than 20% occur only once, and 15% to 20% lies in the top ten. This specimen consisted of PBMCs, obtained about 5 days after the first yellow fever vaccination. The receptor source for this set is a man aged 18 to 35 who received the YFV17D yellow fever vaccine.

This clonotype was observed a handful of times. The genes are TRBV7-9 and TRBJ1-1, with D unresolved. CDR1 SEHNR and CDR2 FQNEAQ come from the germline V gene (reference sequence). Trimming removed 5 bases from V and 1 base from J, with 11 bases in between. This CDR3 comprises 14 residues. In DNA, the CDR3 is TGTGCCAGCAGCCCCGATGGCGGGAACACTGAAGCTTTCTTT. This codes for CASSPDGGNTEAFF.

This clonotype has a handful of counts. The CDR3 DNA reads as TGTGCCATTCAGGACAGCTCCTACAATGAGCAGTTCTTC. It translates to CAIQDSSYNEQFF. This chain joins TRBV7-2 and TRBJ2-1; D is possibly TRBD1 (6 bases). The CDR3 loop spans 13 amino acids. Germline V gene data show CDR1 as SGHTA and CDR2 as FQGNSA. Trimming pared 10 bases from V and 0 bases from J, leaving 10 bases between.

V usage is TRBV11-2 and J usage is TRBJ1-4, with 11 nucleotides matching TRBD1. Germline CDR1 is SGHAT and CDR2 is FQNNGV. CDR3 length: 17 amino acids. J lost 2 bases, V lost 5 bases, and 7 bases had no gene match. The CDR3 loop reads CASSPGTGGDTNEKLFF. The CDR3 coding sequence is TGTGCCAGCAGCCCGGGGACAGGGGGTGATACTAATGAAAAACTGTTTTTT. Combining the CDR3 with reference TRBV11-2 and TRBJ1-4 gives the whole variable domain EAGVAQSPRYKIIEKRQSVAFWCNPISGHATLYWYQQILGQGPKLLIQFQNNGVVDDSQLPKDRFSAERLKGVDSTLKIQPAKLEDSAVYLCASSPGTGGDTNEKLFFGSGTQLSVL.

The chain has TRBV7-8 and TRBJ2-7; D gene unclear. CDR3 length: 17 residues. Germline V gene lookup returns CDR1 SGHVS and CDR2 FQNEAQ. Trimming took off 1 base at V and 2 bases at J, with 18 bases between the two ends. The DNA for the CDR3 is TGTGCCAGCAGCTTAGTTCCCCCGGGCCTGGTTACCTACGAGCAGTACGTC. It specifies CASSLVPPGLVTYEQYV.

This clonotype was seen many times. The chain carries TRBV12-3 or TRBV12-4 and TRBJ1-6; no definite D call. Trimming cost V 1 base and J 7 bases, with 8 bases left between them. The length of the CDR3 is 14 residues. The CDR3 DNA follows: TGTGCCAGCAGTTTAGGGGCCCTAAATTCACCCCTCCACTTT. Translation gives CASSLGALNSPLHF.

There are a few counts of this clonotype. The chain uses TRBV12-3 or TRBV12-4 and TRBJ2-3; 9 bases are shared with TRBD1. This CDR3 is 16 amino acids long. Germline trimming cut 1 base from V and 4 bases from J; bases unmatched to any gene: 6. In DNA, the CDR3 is TGTGCCAGCAGTTTAGAAAGGGGACAGGGCGCAGATACGCAGTATTTT. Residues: CASSLERGQGADTQYF.

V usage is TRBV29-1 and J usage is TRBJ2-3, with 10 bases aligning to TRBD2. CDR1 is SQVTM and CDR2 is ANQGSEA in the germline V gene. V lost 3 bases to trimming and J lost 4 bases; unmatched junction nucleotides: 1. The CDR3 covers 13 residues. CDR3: CSVDTSGADTQYF. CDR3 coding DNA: TGCAGCGTTGATACTAGCGGGGCAGATACGCAGTATTTT.

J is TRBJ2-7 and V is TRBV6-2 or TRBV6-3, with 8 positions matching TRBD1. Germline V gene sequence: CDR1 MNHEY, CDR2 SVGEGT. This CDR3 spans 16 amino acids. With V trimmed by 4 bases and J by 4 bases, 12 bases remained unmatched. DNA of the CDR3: TGTGCCAGCAGTTCACCGCCGGACAGGGATTATTACGAGCAGTACTTC. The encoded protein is CASSSPPDRDYYEQYF.

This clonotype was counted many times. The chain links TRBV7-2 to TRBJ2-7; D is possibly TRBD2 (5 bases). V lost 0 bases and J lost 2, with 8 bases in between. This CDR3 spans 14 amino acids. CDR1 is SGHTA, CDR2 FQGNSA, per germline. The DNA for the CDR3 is TGTGCCAGCAGCTTAGCCGGGAACCCCTACGAGCAGTACGTC. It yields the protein CASSLAGNPYEQYV.

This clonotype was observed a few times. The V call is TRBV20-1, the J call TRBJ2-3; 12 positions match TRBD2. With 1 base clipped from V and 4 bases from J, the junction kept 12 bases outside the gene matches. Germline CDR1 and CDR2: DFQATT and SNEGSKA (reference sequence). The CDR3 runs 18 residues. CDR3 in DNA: TGCAGTGCTAGAGGTCGGCTAGCGGGGGGGCCTTACTCAGATACGCAGTATTTT. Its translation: CSARGRLAGGPYSDTQYF.

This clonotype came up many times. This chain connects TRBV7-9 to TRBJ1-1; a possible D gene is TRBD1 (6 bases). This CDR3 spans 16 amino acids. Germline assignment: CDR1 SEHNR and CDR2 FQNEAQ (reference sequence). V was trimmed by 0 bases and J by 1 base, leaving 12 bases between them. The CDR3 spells CASSLALAGANTEAFF. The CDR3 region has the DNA TGTGCCAGCAGCTTAGCGCTGGCAGGGGCGAACACTGAAGCTTTCTTT.

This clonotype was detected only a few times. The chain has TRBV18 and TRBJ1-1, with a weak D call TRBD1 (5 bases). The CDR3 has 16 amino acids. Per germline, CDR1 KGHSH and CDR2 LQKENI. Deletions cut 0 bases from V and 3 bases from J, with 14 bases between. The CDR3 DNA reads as TGTGCCAGCTCACCACCGTGGGGGGAGAAGTACACTGAAGCTTTCTTT. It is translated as CASSPPWGEKYTEAFF.

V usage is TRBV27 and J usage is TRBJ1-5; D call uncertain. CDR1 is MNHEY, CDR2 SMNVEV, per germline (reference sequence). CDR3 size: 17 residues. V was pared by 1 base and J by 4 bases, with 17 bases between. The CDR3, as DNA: TGTGCCAGCAGTTTATTATCACCCGGGAACCCAAATCAGCCCCAGCATTTT. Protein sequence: CASSLLSPGNPNQPQHF.

The DNA for the CDR3 is TGTGCCAGCAGATCCCCGGGGGGGAATCCCTATGGCTACACCTTC. It translates to CASRSPGGNPYGYTF. The J gene is TRBJ1-2, the V gene TRBV12-3 or TRBV12-4; weak D call: TRBD1 (5 bases). With 6 bases removed from V and 4 bases from J, the gap between germline ends came to 18 bases. This CDR3 comprises 15 residues.

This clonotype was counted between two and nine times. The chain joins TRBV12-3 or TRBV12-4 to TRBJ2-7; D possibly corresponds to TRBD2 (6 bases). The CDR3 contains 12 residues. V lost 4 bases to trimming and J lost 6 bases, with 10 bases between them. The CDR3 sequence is CASSWDFLEQYF. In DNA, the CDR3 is TGTGCCAGCAGTTGGGACTTCCTCGAGCAGTACTTC.